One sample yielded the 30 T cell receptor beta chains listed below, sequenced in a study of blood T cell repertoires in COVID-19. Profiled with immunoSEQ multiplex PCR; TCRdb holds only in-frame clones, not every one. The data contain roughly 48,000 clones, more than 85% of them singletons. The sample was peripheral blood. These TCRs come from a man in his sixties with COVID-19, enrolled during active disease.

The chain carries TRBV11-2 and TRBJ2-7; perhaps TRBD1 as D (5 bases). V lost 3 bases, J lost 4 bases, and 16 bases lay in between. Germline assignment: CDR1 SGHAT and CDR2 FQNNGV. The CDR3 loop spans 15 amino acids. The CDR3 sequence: CASSFYAGWLYEQYF. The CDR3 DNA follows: TGTGCCAGCAGCTTTTACGCAGGGTGGTTATACGAGCAGTACTTC. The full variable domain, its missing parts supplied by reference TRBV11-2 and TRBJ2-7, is EAGVAQSPRYKIIEKRQSVAFWCNPISGHATLYWYQQILGQGPKLLIQFQNNGVVDDSQLPKDRFSAERLKGVDSTLKIQPAKLEDSAVYLCASSFYAGWLYEQYFGPGTRLTVT.

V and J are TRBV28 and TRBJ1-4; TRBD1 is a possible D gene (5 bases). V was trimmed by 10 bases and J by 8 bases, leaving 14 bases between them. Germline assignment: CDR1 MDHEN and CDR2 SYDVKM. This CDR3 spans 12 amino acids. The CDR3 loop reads CAMGGSGEKLFF. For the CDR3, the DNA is TGTGCCATGGGGGGATCGGGAGAAAAACTGTTTTTT.

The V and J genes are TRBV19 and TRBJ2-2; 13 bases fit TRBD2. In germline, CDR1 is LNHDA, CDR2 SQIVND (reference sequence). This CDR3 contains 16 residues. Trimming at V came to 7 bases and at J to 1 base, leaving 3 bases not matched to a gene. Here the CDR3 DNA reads TGTGCCAGTACGAGACTAGCGGGAGGGAACACCGGGGAGCTGTTTTTT. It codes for CASTRLAGGNTGELFF.

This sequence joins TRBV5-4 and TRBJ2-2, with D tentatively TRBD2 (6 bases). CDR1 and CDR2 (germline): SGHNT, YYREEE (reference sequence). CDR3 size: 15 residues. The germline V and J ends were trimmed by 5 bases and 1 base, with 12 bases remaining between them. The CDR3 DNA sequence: TGTGCCAGCAGTCTTGGGGGGTTGAACACCGGGGAGCTGTTTTTT. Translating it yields CASSLGGLNTGELFF.

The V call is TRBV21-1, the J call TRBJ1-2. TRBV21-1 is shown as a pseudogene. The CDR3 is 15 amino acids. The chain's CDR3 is CASSEASGSNYGYTF. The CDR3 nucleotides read TGTGCCAGCAGCGAAGCCTCCGGGTCTAACTATGGCTACACCTTC.

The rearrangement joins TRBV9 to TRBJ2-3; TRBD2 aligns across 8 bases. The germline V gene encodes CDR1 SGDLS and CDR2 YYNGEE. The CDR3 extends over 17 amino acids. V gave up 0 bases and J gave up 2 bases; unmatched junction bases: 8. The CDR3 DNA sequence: TGTGCCAGCAGCGTAGGGTTGAGCGGGGGCCCCACAGATACGCAGTATTTT. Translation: CASSVGLSGGPTDTQYF.

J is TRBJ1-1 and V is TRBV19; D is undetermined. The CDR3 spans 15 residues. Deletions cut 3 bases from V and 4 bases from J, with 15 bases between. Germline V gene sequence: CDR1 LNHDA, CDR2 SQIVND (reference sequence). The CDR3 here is CASSMGKQSGTEAFF. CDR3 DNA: TGTGCCAGTAGTATGGGTAAACAGTCAGGCACTGAAGCTTTCTTT.

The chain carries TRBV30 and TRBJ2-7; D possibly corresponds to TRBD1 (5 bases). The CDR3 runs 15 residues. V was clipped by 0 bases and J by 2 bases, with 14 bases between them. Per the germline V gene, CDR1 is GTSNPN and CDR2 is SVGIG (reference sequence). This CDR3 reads CAWSVSSARAYEQYF. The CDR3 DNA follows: TGTGCCTGGAGTGTAAGTTCTGCCAGGGCCTACGAGCAGTACTTC.

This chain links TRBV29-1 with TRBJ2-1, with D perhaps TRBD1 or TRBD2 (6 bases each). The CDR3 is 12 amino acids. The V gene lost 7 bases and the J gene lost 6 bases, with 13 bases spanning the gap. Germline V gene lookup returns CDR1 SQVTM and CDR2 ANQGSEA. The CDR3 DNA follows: TGCAGCGCAGGGGACTTAATCAATGAGCAGTTCTTC. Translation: CSAGDLINEQFF.

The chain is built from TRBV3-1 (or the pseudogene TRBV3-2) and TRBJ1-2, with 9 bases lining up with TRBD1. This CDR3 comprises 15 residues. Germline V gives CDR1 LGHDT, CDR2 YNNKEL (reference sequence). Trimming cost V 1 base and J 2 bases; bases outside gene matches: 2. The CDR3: CASSQGQGVNYGYTF. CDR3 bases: TGTGCCAGCAGCCAAGGACAGGGGGTGAACTATGGCTACACCTTC.

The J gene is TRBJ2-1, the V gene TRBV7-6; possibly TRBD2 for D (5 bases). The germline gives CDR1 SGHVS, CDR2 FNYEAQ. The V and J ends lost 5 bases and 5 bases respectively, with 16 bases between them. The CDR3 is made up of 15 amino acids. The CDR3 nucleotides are TGTGCCAGCAGCGTGTCAGCGGCCAAAAACAATGAGCAGTTCTTC. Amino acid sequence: CASSVSAAKNNEQFF.

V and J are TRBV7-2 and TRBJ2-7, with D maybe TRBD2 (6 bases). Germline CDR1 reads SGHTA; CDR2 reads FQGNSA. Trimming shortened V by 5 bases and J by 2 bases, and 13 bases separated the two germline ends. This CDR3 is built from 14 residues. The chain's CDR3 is CASSPERATYEQYF. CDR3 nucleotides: TGTGCCAGCAGCCCTGAGCGGGCCACCTACGAGCAGTACTTC.

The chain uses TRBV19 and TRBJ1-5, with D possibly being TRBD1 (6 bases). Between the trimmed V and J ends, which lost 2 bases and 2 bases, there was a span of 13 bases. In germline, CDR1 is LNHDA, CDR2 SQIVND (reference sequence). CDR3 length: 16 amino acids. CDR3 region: CASSITGGRGNQPQHF. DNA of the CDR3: TGTGCCAGTAGTATAACGGGGGGCAGGGGCAATCAGCCCCAGCATTTT.

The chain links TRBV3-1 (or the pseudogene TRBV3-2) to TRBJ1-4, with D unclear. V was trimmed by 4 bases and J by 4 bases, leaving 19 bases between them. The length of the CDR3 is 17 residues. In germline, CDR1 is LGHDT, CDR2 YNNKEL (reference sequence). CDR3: CASSLGPARLLNEKLFF. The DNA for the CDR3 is TGTGCCAGCAGCCTTGGGCCCGCCCGCCTTCTTAATGAAAAACTGTTTTTT.

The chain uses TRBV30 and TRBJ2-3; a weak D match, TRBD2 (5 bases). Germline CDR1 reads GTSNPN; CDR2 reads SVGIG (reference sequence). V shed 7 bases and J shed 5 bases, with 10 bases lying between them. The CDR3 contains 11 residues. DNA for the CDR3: TGTGCCTCTGGCGGAGGAGATACGCAGTATTTT. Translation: CASGGGDTQYF.

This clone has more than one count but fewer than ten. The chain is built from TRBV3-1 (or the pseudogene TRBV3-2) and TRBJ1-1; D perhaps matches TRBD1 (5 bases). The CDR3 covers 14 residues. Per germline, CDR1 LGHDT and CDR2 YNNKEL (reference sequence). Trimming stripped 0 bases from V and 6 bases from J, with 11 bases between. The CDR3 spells CASSQDWGSPEAFF. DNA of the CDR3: TGTGCCAGCAGCCAAGATTGGGGCAGCCCTGAAGCTTTCTTT.

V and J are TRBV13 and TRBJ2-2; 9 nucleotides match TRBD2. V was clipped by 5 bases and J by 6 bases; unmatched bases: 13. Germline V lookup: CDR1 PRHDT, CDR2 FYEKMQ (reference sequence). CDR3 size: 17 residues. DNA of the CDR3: TGTGCCAGCAGCCCGGCGTTGCGGGAGGGCTTGCCCGGGGAGCTGTTTTTT. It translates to CASSPALREGLPGELFF.

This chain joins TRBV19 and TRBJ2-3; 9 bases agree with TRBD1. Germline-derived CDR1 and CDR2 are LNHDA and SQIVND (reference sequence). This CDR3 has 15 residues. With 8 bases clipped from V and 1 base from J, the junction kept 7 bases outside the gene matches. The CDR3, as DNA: TGTGCCAGTTCACCCCGGACAGGGGGCACAGATACGCAGTATTTT. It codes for CASSPRTGGTDTQYF.

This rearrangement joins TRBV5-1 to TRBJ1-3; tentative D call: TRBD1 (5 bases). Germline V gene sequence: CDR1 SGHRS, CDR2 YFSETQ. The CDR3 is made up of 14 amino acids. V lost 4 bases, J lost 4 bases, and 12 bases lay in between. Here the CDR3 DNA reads TGCGCCAGCAGCGTGGGACTACCAGGAAACACCATATATTTT. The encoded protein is CASSVGLPGNTIYF.

DNA for the CDR3: TGTGCCAGCAGCGGACTGGACCGACCAGATCAGCCCCAGCATTTT. Translated: CASSGLDRPDQPQHF. The chain carries TRBV6-5 and TRBJ1-5; no clear D. Germline V lookup: CDR1 MNHEY, CDR2 SVGAGI. This CDR3 is 15 amino acids long. The germline V and J ends were trimmed by 6 bases and 5 bases, with 17 bases remaining between them.

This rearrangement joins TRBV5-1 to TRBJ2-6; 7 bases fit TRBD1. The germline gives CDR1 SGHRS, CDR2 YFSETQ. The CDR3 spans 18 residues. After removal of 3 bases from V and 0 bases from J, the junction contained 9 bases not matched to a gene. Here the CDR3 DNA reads TGCGCCAGCAGCTCTGGACAGGCTAGCTTCTCTGGGGCCAACGTCCTGACTTTC. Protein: CASSSGQASFSGANVLTF.

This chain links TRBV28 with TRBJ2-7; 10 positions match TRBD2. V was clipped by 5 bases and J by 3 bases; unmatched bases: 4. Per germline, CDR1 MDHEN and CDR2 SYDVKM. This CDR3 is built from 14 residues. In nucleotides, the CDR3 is TGTGCCAGCAGTGTCTCTAGCGGGAGCTACGAGCAGTACTTC. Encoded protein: CASSVSSGSYEQYF.

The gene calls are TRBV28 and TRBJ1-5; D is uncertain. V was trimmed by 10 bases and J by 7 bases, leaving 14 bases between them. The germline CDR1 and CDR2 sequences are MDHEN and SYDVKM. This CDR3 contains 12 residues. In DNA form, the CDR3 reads TGTGCCACCATCGCCGCCGGGCAGCCCCAGCATTTT. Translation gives CATIAAGQPQHF.

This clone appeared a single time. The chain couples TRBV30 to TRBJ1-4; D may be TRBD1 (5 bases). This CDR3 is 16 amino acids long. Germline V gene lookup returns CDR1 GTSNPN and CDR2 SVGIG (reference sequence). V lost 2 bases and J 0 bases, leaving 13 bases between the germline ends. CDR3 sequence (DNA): TGTGCCTGGAGTTTGCGGTCGGGGGCAACTAATGAAAAACTGTTTTTT. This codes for CAWSLRSGATNEKLFF.

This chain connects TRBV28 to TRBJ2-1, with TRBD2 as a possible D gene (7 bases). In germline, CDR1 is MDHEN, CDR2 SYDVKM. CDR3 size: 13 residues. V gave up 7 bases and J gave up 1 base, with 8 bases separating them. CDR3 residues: CASKGGSYNEQFF. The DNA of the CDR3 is TGTGCCAGCAAGGGGGGGTCCTACAATGAGCAGTTCTTC.

The CDR3 loop is CASSVVGGQGWTEAFF. The DNA of the CDR3 is TGTGCCAGCAGCGTAGTCGGGGGACAGGGTTGGACTGAAGCTTTCTTT. This chain uses TRBV9 with TRBJ1-1; 9 positions agree with TRBD1. Unmatched junction bases numbered 8, after V lost 0 bases and J lost 5 bases. The V gene's germline CDR1 is SGDLS and CDR2 YYNGEE. The CDR3 runs to 16 residues.

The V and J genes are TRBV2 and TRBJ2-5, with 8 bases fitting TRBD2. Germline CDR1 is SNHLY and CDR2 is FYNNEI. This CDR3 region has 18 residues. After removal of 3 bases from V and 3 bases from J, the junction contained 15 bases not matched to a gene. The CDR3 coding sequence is TGTGCCAGCAGTGATGGTCTTGCGGGGGGTGGCACAAAAGAGACCCAGTACTTC. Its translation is CASSDGLAGGGTKETQYF.

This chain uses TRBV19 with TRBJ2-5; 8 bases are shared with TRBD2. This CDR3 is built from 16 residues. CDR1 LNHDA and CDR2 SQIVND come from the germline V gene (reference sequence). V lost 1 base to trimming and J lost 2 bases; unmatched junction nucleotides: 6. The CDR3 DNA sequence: TGTGCCAGTAGTATAGGACCGGGACTAGGTCAAGAGACCCAGTACTTC. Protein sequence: CASSIGPGLGQETQYF.

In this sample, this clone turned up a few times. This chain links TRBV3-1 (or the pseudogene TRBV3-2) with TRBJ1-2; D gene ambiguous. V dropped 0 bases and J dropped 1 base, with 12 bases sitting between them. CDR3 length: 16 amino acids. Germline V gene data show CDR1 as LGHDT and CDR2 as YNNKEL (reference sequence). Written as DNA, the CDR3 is TGTGCCAGCAGCCAAGATCCGTACAGTTTTAACTATGGCTACACCTTC. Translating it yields CASSQDPYSFNYGYTF.

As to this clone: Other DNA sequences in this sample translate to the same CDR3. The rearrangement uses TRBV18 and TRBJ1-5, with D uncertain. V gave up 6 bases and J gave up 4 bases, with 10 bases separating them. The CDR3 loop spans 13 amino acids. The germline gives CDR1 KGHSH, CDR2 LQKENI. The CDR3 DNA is TGTGCCAGCTCTCCCGGACTGAATCAGCCCCAGCATTTT. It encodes CASSPGLNQPQHF.